These T cell receptor beta chains were read from a single sample in a study of early T cells in non-severe SARS-CoV-2 infection. TCRdb itself ran the 5' RACE reads through MiXCR, one entry per CDR3 protein. The sample shows about 110,000 distinct CDR3 sequences, 12% of them seen only once. Sequencing was performed on whole blood. All receptors derive from an adult who was a healthcare worker with PCR-confirmed SARS-CoV-2 infection or an uninfected control (not recorded which). CDR3s include the opening cysteine and the closing phenylalanine or tryptophan. A D gene is named only where the DNA matches it firmly. Clone size is stated in some rows and not others, as once, few, many or a class when expanded.

d_gene: TRBD2; v_gene: TRBV9; j_gene: TRBJ2-1; abundance: -; CDR3aa: CASSLLASPVNEQFF; CDR3nt: TGTGCCAGCAGCCTACTAGCGAGCCCGGTAAATGAGCAGTTCTTC
d_gene: -; v_gene: TRBV20-1; j_gene: TRBJ2-7; abundance: few; CDR3aa: CSARYTSRLPYEQYF; CDR3nt: TGCAGTGCTAGGTACACATCGAGACTACCCTACGAGCAGTACTTC
d_gene: TRBD1; v_gene: TRBV5-6; j_gene: TRBJ2-5; abundance: -; CDR3aa: CASRGGQGAAGQETQYF; CDR3nt: TGTGCCAGCAGAGGAGGACAGGGGGCGGCAGGGCAAGAGACCCAGTACTTC
d_gene: -; v_gene: TRBV27; j_gene: TRBJ2-7; abundance: -; CDR3aa: CASSRRAYYEQYF; CDR3nt: TGTGCCAGCAGTAGACGTGCCTACTACGAGCAGTACTTC
d_gene: TRBD1; v_gene: TRBV2; j_gene: TRBJ1-5; abundance: -; CDR3aa: CASMGARGLGNQPQHF; CDR3nt: TGTGCCAGCATGGGAGCCAGGGGGCTGGGCAATCAGCCCCAGCATTTT
d_gene: -; v_gene: TRBV14; j_gene: TRBJ2-1; abundance: -; CDR3aa: CASSRRAEQFF; CDR3nt: TGTGCCAGCAGCCGGCGGGCTGAGCAGTTCTTC
d_gene: -; v_gene: TRBV11-2; j_gene: TRBJ2-3; abundance: few; CDR3aa: CASSLDRSGYVLDTQYF; CDR3nt: TGTGCCAGCAGCTTAGATCGGTCTGGGTACGTCTTGGATACGCAGTATTTT
d_gene: -; v_gene: TRBV5-1; j_gene: TRBJ2-7; abundance: few; CDR3aa: CASSLAWSGYEQYF; CDR3nt: TGCGCCAGCAGCTTGGCGTGGAGCGGATACGAGCAGTACTTC
d_gene: -; v_gene: TRBV27; j_gene: TRBJ2-5; abundance: -; CDR3aa: CASRKGRGETQYF; CDR3nt: TGTGCCAGCAGGAAGGGGCGAGGAGAGACCCAGTACTTC
d_gene: TRBD1; v_gene: TRBV29-1; j_gene: TRBJ1-6; abundance: -; CDR3aa: CSVRDRGDSPLHF; CDR3nt: TGCAGCGTCAGGGACAGGGGCGATTCACCCCTCCACTTT
d_gene: -; v_gene: TRBV6-2/TRBV6-3; j_gene: TRBJ1-2; abundance: few; CDR3aa: CASSYRGKGSYGYTF; CDR3nt: TGTGCCAGCAGTTACCGGGGGAAGGGAAGCTATGGCTACACCTTC
d_gene: -; v_gene: TRBV6-2/TRBV6-3; j_gene: TRBJ2-6; abundance: -; CDR3aa: CASSYYRTVTSGANVLTF; CDR3nt: TGTGCCAGCAGTTACTATCGCACCGTCACCTCTGGGGCCAACGTCCTGACTTTC
d_gene: TRBD1; v_gene: TRBV12-3/TRBV12-4; j_gene: TRBJ2-7; abundance: -; CDR3aa: CASSPGQLYEQYF; CDR3nt: TGTGCCAGCAGTCCGGGACAGCTCTACGAGCAGTACTTC
d_gene: -; v_gene: TRBV5-4; j_gene: TRBJ2-7; abundance: few; CDR3aa: CASSLMLSYEQYF; CDR3nt: TGTGCCAGCAGCTTGATGCTTTCCTACGAGCAGTACTTC
d_gene: TRBD2; v_gene: TRBV20-1; j_gene: TRBJ2-7; abundance: -; CDR3aa: CSARGGSSYEQYF; CDR3nt: TGCAGTGCTCGCGGCGGGAGCTCCTACGAGCAGTACTTC
d_gene: -; v_gene: TRBV12-3/TRBV12-4; j_gene: TRBJ2-7; abundance: -; CDR3aa: CASSGDTSYEQYF; CDR3nt: TGTGCCAGCAGTGGGGACACCTCCTACGAGCAGTACTTC
d_gene: -; v_gene: TRBV5-5; j_gene: TRBJ2-3; abundance: many; CDR3aa: CASSATMETQYF; CDR3nt: TGTGCCAGCAGCGCCACTATGGAGACGCAGTATTTT
d_gene: -; v_gene: TRBV11-2; j_gene: TRBJ2-6; abundance: many; CDR3aa: CASSFPQTSISGANVLTF; CDR3nt: TGTGCCAGCAGTTTTCCTCAGACATCAATCTCTGGGGCCAACGTCCTGACTTTC
d_gene: -; v_gene: TRBV18; j_gene: TRBJ1-6; abundance: many; CDR3aa: CASSPLSENSPLHF; CDR3nt: TGTGCCAGCTCACCATTGAGCGAAAATTCACCCCTCCACTTT
d_gene: -; v_gene: TRBV7-9; j_gene: TRBJ2-7; abundance: many; CDR3aa: CASSTYYEQYF; CDR3nt: TGTGCCAGCAGCACGTACTACGAGCAGTACTTC
d_gene: -; v_gene: TRBV11-2; j_gene: TRBJ2-5; abundance: -; CDR3aa: CASSGDSLFQETQYF; CDR3nt: TGTGCCAGCAGCGGTGACAGCCTCTTCCAAGAGACCCAGTACTTC
d_gene: -; v_gene: TRBV10-3; j_gene: TRBJ1-1; abundance: -; CDR3aa: CAISDLGARAEAFF; CDR3nt: TGTGCCATCAGTGATTTAGGGGCTCGGGCTGAAGCTTTCTTT
d_gene: -; v_gene: TRBV2; j_gene: TRBJ2-3; abundance: -; CDR3aa: CASSDSEIGSTDTQYF; CDR3nt: TGTGCCAGCAGTGACTCTGAAATAGGAAGCACAGATACGCAGTATTTT
d_gene: -; v_gene: TRBV7-9; j_gene: TRBJ2-2; abundance: many; CDR3aa: CASSPPITGELFF; CDR3nt: TGTGCCAGCAGCCCTCCGATCACCGGGGAGCTGTTTTTT
d_gene: TRBD2; v_gene: TRBV28; j_gene: TRBJ2-3; abundance: many; CDR3aa: CASRRPAGGRADTQYF; CDR3nt: TGTGCCAGCAGAAGGCCGGCGGGGGGGCGGGCAGATACGCAGTATTTT
d_gene: TRBD2; v_gene: TRBV19; j_gene: TRBJ2-3; abundance: -; CDR3aa: CASSTIAGGSQYF; CDR3nt: TGTGCCAGTAGTACGATAGCGGGAGGATCCCAGTATTTT
d_gene: TRBD2; v_gene: TRBV20-1; j_gene: TRBJ2-7; abundance: -; CDR3aa: CSARIVAGGPTYEQYF; CDR3nt: TGCAGTGCTAGAATAGTAGCGGGAGGGCCGACCTACGAGCAGTACTTC
d_gene: -; v_gene: TRBV6-6; j_gene: TRBJ1-5; abundance: -; CDR3aa: CASSYGQYSNQPQHF; CDR3nt: TGTGCCAGCAGTTACGGACAGTACAGCAATCAGCCCCAGCATTTT
d_gene: -; v_gene: TRBV6-5; j_gene: TRBJ1-2; abundance: -; CDR3aa: CASSYSFGGVHPYGYTF; CDR3nt: TGTGCCAGCAGTTACTCATTCGGGGGAGTACATCCCTATGGCTACACCTTC
d_gene: -; v_gene: TRBV9; j_gene: TRBJ1-3; abundance: few; CDR3aa: CASSARTAGNTIYF; CDR3nt: TGTGCCAGCAGCGCTAGGACAGCTGGAAACACCATATATTTT
d_gene: -; v_gene: TRBV7-9; j_gene: TRBJ1-4; abundance: -; CDR3aa: CASSLQYRTPTNEKLFF; CDR3nt: TGTGCCAGCAGCTTGCAGTACAGGACCCCAACTAATGAAAAACTGTTTTTT
d_gene: TRBD2; v_gene: TRBV9; j_gene: TRBJ2-1; abundance: few; CDR3aa: CASSELADYNEQFF; CDR3nt: TGTGCCAGCAGCGAACTAGCGGACTACAATGAGCAGTTCTTC
d_gene: -; v_gene: TRBV2; j_gene: TRBJ1-1; abundance: many; CDR3aa: CASSLGFPAFF; CDR3nt: TGTGCCAGCAGTCTGGGGTTTCCAGCTTTCTTT
d_gene: -; v_gene: TRBV20-1; j_gene: TRBJ1-4; abundance: few; CDR3aa: CSARPGGLGAKLFF; CDR3nt: TGCAGTGCTAGACCTGGAGGGCTCGGGGCAAAACTGTTTTTT
d_gene: -; v_gene: TRBV27; j_gene: TRBJ2-3; abundance: few; CDR3aa: CASTGDHTQYF; CDR3nt: TGTGCCAGCACGGGGGACCATACGCAGTATTTT
d_gene: TRBD2; v_gene: TRBV20-1; j_gene: TRBJ2-1; abundance: -; CDR3aa: CSATLAGDEQFF; CDR3nt: TGCAGTGCTACCTTAGCGGGGGATGAGCAGTTCTTC
d_gene: -; v_gene: TRBV5-4; j_gene: TRBJ2-1; abundance: -; CDR3aa: CASSLVGRGSYNEQFF; CDR3nt: TGTGCCAGCAGCTTGGTCGGGAGAGGATCCTACAATGAGCAGTTCTTC
d_gene: TRBD2; v_gene: TRBV18; j_gene: TRBJ2-5; abundance: few; CDR3aa: CASSPELAGEQETQYF; CDR3nt: TGTGCCAGCTCCCCCGAGTTAGCGGGGGAGCAAGAGACCCAGTACTTC
d_gene: TRBD1; v_gene: TRBV18; j_gene: TRBJ2-7; abundance: many; CDR3aa: CASSPSTGGHEQYF; CDR3nt: TGTGCCAGCTCACCAAGCACAGGGGGACACGAGCAGTACTTC
d_gene: TRBD1; v_gene: TRBV18; j_gene: TRBJ1-1; abundance: few; CDR3aa: CASSPGAGGSAEAFF; CDR3nt: TGTGCCAGCTCACCAGGGGCAGGGGGCAGCGCTGAAGCTTTCTTT
d_gene: TRBD1; v_gene: TRBV10-3; j_gene: TRBJ2-3; abundance: few; CDR3aa: CAINRQGPSTDTQYF; CDR3nt: TGTGCCATCAATAGACAGGGCCCTAGCACAGATACGCAGTATTTT
d_gene: -; v_gene: TRBV11-2; j_gene: TRBJ1-1; abundance: few; CDR3aa: CASSPSRAGLNTEAFF; CDR3nt: TGTGCCAGCAGCCCTAGCCGTGCAGGGTTGAACACTGAAGCTTTCTTT
d_gene: TRBD1; v_gene: TRBV3-1; j_gene: TRBJ2-3; abundance: -; CDR3aa: CASRARDRATDTQYF; CDR3nt: TGTGCCAGCAGAGCAAGGGACAGGGCCACAGATACGCAGTATTTT
d_gene: -; v_gene: TRBV5-1; j_gene: TRBJ1-6; abundance: -; CDR3aa: CASSEDSNSPLHF; CDR3nt: TGCGCCAGCAGCGAGGACAGTAATTCACCCCTCCACTTT
d_gene: TRBD1; v_gene: TRBV6-5; j_gene: TRBJ1-2; abundance: few; CDR3aa: CASSYSGDRGLRGGYTF; CDR3nt: TGTGCCAGCAGTTACTCCGGCGACAGGGGGCTGAGGGGTGGCTACACCTTC
d_gene: TRBD1; v_gene: TRBV7-8; j_gene: TRBJ1-5; abundance: many; CDR3aa: CASSLGPGQGSQPQHF; CDR3nt: TGTGCCAGCAGCTTAGGGCCGGGACAGGGAAGCCAGCCCCAGCATTTT
d_gene: -; v_gene: TRBV29-1; j_gene: TRBJ2-2; abundance: -; CDR3aa: CSVEGGTGELFF; CDR3nt: TGCAGCGTTGAAGGCGGGACAGGGGAGCTGTTTTTT
d_gene: TRBD2; v_gene: TRBV12-3/TRBV12-4; j_gene: TRBJ2-1; abundance: -; CDR3aa: CASSWGLVIGYEQFF; CDR3nt: TGTGCCAGCAGCTGGGGACTAGTCATCGGCTATGAGCAGTTCTTC
d_gene: TRBD2; v_gene: TRBV7-2; j_gene: TRBJ2-1; abundance: many; CDR3aa: CASRPASGNEQFF; CDR3nt: TGTGCCAGCAGGCCGGCTAGCGGAAATGAGCAGTTCTTC
d_gene: -; v_gene: TRBV7-6; j_gene: TRBJ1-3; abundance: -; CDR3aa: CASSLVTGHGNTIYF; CDR3nt: TGTGCCAGCAGCTTAGTAACAGGGCACGGAAACACCATATATTTT
d_gene: -; v_gene: TRBV29-1; j_gene: TRBJ1-1; abundance: -; CDR3aa: CSVHDGMNTEAFF; CDR3nt: TGCAGCGTCCACGACGGGATGAACACTGAAGCTTTCTTT
d_gene: -; v_gene: TRBV12-3/TRBV12-4; j_gene: TRBJ1-1; abundance: many; CDR3aa: CASSPQQNTEAFF; CDR3nt: TGTGCCAGCAGTCCTCAGCAAAACACTGAAGCTTTCTTT
d_gene: TRBD1; v_gene: TRBV5-8; j_gene: TRBJ2-6; abundance: few; CDR3aa: CASSSGQGGISGANVLTF; CDR3nt: TGTGCCAGCAGCTCCGGACAGGGTGGGATCTCTGGGGCCAACGTCCTGACTTTC
d_gene: -; v_gene: TRBV7-9; j_gene: TRBJ2-7; abundance: -; CDR3aa: CASSPDGPYEQYF; CDR3nt: TGTGCCAGCAGCCCCGACGGTCCCTACGAGCAGTACTTC
d_gene: -; v_gene: TRBV12-3/TRBV12-4; j_gene: TRBJ1-5; abundance: many; CDR3aa: CASSPGTVNQPQHF; CDR3nt: TGTGCCAGCAGCCCCGGGACGGTCAATCAGCCCCAGCATTTT
d_gene: TRBD2; v_gene: TRBV29-1; j_gene: TRBJ2-2; abundance: many; CDR3aa: CSVSGGAATGELFF; CDR3nt: TGCAGCGTTAGCGGGGGGGCAGCCACCGGGGAGCTGTTTTTT
d_gene: -; v_gene: TRBV27; j_gene: TRBJ2-3; abundance: many; CDR3aa: CASKPGDNTDTQYF; CDR3nt: TGTGCCAGCAAGCCCGGGGACAACACAGATACGCAGTATTTT
d_gene: TRBD2; v_gene: TRBV12-3/TRBV12-4; j_gene: TRBJ2-3; abundance: -; CDR3aa: CASSPNSGGDTDTQYF; CDR3nt: TGTGCCAGCAGCCCCAATAGCGGGGGGGACACAGATACGCAGTATTTT
d_gene: -; v_gene: TRBV12-3/TRBV12-4; j_gene: TRBJ2-1; abundance: many; CDR3aa: CASSLGQSSYNEQFF; CDR3nt: TGTGCCAGCAGTCTAGGACAGAGCTCCTACAATGAGCAGTTCTTC